This T cell receptor beta chain was captured in a study of cytomegalovirus exposure and HLA in healthy donors. PCR used 60 Vbeta primers and 13 Jbeta primers. TCRdb's table, derived via immunoSEQ multiplex PCR, lists solely in-frame clones and lacks some. Of 78,000 or so clones listed, 62% were seen once; the top ten hold 3.5% to 4.5%. V was clipped by 7 bases and J by 5 bases; unmatched bases: 8. CDR1 is MNHNS and CDR2 is SASEGT in the germline V gene. This CDR3 spans 15 amino acids. About this clone itself: The antigen is not known.

Regarding the study as a whole: In a later analysis, TCR beta V- and J-gene trimming was associated with a missense DCLRE1C variant. Presence/absence analyses rested on an assumption that sequencing depth was roughly uniform across donors.

This chain links TRBV6-1 with TRBJ2-5; 12 bases are a match to TRBD2. Sequenced: PBMCs. The sequence was obtained from a male donor in good health and CMV-seropositive. The CDR3 DNA reads TGTGCCAGCACGGCAGGGCTAGCGGGAGGGGAGACCCAGTACTTC. It yields the protein CASTAGLAGGETQYF.